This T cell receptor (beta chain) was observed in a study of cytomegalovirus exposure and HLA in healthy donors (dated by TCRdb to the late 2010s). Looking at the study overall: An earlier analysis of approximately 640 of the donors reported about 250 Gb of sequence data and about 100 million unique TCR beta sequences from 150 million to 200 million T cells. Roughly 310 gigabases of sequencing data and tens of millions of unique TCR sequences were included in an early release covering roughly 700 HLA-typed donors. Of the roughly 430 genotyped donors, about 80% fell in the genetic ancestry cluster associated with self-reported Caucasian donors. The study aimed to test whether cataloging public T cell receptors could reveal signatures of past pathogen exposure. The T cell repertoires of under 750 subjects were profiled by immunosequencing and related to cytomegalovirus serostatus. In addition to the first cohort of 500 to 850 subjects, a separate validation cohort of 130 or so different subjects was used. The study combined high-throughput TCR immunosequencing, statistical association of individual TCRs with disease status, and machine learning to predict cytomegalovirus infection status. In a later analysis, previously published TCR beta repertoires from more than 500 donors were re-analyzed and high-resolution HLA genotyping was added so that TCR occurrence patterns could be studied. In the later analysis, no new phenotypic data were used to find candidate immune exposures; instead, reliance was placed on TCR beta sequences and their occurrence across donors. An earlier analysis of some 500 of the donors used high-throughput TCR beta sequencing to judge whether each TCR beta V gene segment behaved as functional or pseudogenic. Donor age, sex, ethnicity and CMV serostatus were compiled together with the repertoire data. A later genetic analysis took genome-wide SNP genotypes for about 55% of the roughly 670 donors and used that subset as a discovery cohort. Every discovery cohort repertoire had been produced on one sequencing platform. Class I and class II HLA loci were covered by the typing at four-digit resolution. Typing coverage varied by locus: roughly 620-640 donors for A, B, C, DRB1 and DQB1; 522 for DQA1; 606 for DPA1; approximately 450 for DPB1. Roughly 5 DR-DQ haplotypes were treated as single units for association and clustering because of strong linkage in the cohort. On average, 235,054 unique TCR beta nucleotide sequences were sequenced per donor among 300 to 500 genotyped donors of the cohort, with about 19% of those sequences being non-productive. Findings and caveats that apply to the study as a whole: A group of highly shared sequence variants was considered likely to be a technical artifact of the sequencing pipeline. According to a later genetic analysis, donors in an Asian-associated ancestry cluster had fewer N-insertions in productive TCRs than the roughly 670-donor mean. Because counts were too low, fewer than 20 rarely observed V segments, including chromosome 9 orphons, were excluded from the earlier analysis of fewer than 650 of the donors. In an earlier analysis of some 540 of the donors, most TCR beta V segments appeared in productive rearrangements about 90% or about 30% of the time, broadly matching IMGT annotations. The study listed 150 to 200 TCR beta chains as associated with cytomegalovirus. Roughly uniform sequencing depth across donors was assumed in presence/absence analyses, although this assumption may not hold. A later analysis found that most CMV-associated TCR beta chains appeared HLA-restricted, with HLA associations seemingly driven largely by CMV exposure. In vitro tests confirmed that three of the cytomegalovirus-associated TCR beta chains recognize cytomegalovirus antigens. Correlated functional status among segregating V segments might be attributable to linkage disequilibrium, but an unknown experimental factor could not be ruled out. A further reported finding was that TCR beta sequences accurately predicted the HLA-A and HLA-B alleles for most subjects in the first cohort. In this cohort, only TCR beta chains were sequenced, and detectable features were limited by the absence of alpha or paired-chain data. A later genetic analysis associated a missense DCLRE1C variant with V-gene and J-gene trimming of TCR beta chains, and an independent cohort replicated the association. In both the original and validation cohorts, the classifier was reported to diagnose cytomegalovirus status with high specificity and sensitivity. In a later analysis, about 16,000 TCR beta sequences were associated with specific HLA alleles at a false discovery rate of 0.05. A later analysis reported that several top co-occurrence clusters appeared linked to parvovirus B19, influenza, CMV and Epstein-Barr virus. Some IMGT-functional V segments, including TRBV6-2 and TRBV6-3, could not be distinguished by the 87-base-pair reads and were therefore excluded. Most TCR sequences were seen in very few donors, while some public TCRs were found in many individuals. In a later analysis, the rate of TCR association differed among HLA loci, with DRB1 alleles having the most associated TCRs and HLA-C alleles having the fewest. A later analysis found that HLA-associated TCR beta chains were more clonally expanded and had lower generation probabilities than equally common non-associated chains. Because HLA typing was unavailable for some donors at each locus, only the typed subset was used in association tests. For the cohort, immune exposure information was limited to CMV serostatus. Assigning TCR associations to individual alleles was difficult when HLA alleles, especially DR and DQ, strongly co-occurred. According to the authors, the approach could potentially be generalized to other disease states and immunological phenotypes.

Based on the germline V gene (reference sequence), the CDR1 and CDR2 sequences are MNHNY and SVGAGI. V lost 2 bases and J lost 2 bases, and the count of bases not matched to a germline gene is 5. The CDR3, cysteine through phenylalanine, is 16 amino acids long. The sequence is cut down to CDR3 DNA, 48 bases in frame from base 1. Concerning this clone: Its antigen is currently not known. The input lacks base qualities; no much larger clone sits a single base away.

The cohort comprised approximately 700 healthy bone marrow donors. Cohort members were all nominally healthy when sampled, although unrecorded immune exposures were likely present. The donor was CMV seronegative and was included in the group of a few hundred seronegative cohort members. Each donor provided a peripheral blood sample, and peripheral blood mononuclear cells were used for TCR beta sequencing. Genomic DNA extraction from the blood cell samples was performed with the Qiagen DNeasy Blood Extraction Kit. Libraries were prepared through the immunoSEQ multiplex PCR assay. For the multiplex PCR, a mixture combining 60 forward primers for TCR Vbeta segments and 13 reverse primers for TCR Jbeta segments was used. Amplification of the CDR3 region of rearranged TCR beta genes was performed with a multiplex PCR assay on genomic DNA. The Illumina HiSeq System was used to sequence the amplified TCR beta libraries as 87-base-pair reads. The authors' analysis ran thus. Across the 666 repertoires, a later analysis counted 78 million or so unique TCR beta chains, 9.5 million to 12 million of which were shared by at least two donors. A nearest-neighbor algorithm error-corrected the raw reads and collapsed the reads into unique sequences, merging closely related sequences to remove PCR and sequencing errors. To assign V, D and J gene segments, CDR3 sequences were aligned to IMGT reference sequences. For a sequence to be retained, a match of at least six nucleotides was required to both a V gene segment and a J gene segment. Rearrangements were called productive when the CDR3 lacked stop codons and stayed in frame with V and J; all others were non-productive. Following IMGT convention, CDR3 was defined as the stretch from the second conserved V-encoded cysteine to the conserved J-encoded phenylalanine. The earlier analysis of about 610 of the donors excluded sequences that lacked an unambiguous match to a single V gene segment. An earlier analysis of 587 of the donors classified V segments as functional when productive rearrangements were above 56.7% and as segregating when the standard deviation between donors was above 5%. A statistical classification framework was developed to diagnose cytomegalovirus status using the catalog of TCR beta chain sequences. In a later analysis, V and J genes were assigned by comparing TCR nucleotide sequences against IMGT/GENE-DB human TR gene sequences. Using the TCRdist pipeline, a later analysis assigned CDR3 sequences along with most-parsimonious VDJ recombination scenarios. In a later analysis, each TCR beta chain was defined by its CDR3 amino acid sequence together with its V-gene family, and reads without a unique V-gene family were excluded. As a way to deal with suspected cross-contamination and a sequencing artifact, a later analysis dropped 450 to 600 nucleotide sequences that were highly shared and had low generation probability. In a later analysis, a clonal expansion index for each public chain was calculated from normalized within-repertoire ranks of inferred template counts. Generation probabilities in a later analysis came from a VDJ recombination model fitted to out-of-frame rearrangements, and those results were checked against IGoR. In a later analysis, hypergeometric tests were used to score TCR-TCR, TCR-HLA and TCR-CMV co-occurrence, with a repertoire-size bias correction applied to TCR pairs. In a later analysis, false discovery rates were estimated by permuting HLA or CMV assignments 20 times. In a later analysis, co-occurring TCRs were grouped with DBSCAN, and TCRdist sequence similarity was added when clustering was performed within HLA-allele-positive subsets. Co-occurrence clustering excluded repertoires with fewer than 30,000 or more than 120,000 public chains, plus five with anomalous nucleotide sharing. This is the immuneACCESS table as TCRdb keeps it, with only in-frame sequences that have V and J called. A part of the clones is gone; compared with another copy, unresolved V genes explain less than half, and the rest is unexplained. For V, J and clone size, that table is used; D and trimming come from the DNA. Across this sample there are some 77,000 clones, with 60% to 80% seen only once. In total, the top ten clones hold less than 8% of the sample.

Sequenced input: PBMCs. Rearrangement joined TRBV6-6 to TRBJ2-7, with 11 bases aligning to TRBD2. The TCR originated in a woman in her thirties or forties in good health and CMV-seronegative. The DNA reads TGTGCCAGCAGTTACCGGGGACTAGCGGAGACCTACGAGCAGTACTTC. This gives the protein CASSYRGLAETYEQYF.